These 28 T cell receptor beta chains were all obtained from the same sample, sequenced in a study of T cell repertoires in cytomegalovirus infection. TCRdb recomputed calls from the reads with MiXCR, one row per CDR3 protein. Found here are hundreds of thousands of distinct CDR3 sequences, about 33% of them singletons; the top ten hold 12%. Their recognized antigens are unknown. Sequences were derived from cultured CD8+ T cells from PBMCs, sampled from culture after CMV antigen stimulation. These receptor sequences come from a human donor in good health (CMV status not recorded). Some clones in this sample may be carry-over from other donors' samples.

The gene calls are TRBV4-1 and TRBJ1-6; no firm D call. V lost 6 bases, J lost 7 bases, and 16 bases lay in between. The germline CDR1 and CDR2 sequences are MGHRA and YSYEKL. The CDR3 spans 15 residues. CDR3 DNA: TGCGCCAGCAGTCCGACCCAGGACGTGAATTCACCCCTCCACTTT. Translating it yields CASSPTQDVNSPLHF.

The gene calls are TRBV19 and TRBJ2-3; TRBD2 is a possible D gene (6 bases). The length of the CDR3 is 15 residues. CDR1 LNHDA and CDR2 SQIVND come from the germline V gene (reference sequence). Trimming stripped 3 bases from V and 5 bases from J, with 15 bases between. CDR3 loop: CASSMRRSAGDTQYF. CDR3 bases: TGTGCCAGTAGTATGAGAAGGTCAGCGGGAGATACGCAGTATTTT.

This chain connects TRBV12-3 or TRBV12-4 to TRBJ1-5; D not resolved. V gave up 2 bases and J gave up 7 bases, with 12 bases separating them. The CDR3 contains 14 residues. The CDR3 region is CASSLHDSGQPQHF. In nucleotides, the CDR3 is TGTGCCAGCAGTTTACACGATTCGGGCCAGCCCCAGCATTTT.

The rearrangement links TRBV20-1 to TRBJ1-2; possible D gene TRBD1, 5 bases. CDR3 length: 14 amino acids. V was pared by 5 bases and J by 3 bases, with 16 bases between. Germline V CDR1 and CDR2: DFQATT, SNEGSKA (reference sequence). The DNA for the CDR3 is TGCAGTGCTCCCAACGCAGGGCAGGACTATGGCTACACCTTC. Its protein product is CSAPNAGQDYGYTF.

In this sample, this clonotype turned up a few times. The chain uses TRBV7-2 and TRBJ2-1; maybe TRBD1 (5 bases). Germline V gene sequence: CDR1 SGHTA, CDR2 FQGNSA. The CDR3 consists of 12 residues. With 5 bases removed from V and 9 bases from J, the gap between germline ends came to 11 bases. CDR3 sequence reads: CASSPQGIEQFF. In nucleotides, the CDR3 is TGTGCCAGCAGCCCCCAGGGTATTGAGCAGTTCTTC.

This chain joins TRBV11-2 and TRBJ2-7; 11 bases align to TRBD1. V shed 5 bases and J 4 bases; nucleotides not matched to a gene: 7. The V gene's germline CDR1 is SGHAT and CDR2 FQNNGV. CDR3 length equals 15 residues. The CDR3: CASSRRTGGRYEQYF. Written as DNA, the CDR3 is TGTGCCAGCAGCCGCAGGACAGGGGGCAGGTACGAGCAGTACTTC.

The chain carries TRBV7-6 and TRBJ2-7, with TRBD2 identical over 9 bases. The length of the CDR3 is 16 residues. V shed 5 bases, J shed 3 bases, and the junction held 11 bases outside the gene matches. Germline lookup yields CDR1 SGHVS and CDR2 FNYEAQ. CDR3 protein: CASSPEASGVNYEQYF. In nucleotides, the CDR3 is TGTGCCAGCAGCCCAGAGGCTAGCGGGGTAAACTACGAGCAGTACTTC. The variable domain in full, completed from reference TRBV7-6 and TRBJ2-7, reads GAGVSQSPRYKVTKRGQDVALRCDPISGHVSLYWYRQALGQGPEFLTYFNYEAQQDKSGLPNDRFSAERPEGSISTLTIQRTEQRDSAMYRCASSPEASGVNYEQYFGPGTRLTVT.

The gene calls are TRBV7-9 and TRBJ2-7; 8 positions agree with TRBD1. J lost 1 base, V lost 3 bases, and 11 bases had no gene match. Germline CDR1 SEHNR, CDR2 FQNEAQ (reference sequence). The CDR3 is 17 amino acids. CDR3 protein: CASSFFPGTGYSYEQYF. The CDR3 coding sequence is TGTGCCAGCAGCTTCTTCCCCGGGACAGGTTATTCCTACGAGCAGTACTTC.

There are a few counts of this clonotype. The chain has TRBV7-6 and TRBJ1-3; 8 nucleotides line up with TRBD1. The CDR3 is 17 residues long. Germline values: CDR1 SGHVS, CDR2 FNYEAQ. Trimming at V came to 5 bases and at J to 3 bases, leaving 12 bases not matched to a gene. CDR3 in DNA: TGTGCCAGCAGCCGACTTTCCCCCGGGACAGGTGGAAACACCATATATTTT. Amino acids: CASSRLSPGTGGNTIYF.

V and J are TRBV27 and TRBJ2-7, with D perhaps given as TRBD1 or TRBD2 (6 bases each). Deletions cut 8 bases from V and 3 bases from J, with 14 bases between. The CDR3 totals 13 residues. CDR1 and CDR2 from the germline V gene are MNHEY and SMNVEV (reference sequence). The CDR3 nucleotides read TGTGCCAGCGTCGGGGGCCTCAGCTACGAGCAGTACTTC. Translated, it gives CASVGGLSYEQYF.

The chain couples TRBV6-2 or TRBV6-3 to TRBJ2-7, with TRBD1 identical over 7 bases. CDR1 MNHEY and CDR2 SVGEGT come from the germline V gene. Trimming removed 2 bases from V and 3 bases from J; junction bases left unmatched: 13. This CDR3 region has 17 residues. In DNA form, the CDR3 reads TGTGCCAGCAGTTACAATCCTCAAACTCGGGACAGCTACGAGCAGTACTTC. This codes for CASSYNPQTRDSYEQYF.

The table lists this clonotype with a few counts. CDR3 sequence: CASIQGYEQYF. The CDR3 nucleotides read TGTGCCAGCATTCAGGGTTACGAGCAGTACTTC. This sequence joins TRBV27 and TRBJ2-7, with D perhaps matching TRBD1 (5 bases). V gave up 7 bases and J gave up 4 bases, with 8 bases separating them. This CDR3 has 11 amino acids. Per the germline V gene, CDR1 is MNHEY and CDR2 is SMNVEV (reference sequence).

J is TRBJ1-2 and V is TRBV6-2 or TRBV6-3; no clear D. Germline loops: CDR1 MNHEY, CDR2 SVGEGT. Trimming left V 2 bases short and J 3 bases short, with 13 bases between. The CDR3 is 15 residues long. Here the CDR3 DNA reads TGTGCCAGCAGTTACGAGACCTTGCCACACTATGGCTACACCTTC. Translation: CASSYETLPHYGYTF.

CDR3 nucleotide sequence: TGTGCCAGCAGCGGGGGGACGGCCGGGGAGCTGTTTTTT. The encoded protein is CASSGGTAGELFF. The chain uses TRBV7-3 and TRBJ2-2; a possible D gene is TRBD2 (6 bases). Trimming shortened V by 5 bases and J by 6 bases, and 10 bases separated the two germline ends. This CDR3 is built from 13 residues. The V gene's germline CDR1 is SGHTA and CDR2 FQGTGA.

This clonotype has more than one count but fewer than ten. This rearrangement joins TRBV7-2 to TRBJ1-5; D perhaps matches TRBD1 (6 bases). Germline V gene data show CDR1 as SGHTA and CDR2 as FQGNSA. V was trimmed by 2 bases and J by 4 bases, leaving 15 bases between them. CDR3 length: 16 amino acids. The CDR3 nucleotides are TGTGCCAGCAGCTTAAGAGCCCGGGACACTAATCAGCCCCAGCATTTT. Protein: CASSLRARDTNQPQHF.

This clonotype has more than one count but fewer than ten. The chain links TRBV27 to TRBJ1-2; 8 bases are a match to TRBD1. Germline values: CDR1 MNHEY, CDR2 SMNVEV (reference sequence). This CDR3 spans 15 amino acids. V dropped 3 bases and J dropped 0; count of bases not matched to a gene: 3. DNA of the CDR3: TGTGCCAGCAGTTTGACAGGGGTGGCTAACTATGGCTACACCTTC. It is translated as CASSLTGVANYGYTF.

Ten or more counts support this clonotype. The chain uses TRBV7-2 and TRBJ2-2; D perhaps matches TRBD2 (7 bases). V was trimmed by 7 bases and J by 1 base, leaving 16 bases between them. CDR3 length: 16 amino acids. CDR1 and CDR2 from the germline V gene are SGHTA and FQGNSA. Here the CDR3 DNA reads TGTGCCAGCATTCGCTTAGGGGGGGGGAACACCGGGGAGCTGTTTTTT. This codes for CASIRLGGGNTGELFF.

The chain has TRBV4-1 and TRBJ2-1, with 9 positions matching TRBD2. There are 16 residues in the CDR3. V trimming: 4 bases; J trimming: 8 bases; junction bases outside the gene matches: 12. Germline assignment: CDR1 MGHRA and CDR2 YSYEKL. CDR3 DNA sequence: TGCGCCAGCAGCCCCGAGCCGCGGGGGGGCCTGGATGAGCAGTTCTTC. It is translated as CASSPEPRGGLDEQFF.

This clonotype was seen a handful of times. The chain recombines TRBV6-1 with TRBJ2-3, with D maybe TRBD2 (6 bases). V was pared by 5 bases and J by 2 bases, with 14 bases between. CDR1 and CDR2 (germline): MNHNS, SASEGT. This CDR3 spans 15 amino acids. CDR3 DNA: TGTGCCAGCAGTTTGCGACTAGAACTCACAGATACGCAGTATTTT. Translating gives CASSLRLELTDTQYF.

CDR3 nucleotides: TGTGCCAGCAGTAAACGCGCCCCCCAGACTAGCGGGGAGGAGGAGACCCAGTACTTC. Translation: CASSKRAPQTSGEEETQYF. The chain couples TRBV28 to TRBJ2-5; 11 bases agree with TRBD2. The CDR3 covers 19 residues. V dropped 5 bases and J dropped 5; count of bases not matched to a gene: 19. Germline CDR1 reads MDHEN; CDR2 reads SYDVKM.

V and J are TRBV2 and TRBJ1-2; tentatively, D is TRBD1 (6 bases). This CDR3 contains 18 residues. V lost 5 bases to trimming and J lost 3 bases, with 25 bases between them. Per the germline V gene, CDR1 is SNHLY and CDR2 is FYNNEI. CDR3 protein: CASSLNPGGGGGDYGYTF. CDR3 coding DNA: TGTGCCAGCAGTCTTAATCCGGGTGGAGGAGGGGGAGACTATGGCTACACCTTC.

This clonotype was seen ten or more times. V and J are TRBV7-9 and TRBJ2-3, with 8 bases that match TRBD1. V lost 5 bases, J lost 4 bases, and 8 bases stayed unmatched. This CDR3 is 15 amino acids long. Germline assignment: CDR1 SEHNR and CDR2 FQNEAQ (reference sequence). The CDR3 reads CASSPGTGIADTQYF. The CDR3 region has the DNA TGTGCCAGCAGCCCCGGGACAGGTATCGCAGATACGCAGTATTTT.

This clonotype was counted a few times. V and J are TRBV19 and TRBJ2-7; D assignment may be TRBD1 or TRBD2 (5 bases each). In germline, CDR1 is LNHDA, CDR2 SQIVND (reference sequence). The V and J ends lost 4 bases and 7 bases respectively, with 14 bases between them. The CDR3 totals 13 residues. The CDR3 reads CASSNRGLREQYF. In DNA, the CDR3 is TGTGCCAGTAGTAACCGGGGCCTCAGAGAGCAGTACTTC.

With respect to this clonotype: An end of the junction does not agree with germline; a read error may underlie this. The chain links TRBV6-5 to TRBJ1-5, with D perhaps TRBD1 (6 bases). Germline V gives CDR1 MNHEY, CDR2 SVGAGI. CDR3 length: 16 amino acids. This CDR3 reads CASSHSAGEGLTAQHF. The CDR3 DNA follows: TGTGCCAGCAGTCACTCGGCAGGGGAGGGCCTCACAGCCCAGCATTTT.

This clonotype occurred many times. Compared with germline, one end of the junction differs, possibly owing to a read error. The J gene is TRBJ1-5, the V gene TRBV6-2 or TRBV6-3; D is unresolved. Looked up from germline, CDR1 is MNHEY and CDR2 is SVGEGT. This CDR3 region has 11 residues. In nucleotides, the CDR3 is TGTGCCAGCAGTTACTCGACCGAAAGGTATTTT. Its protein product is CASSYSTERYF.

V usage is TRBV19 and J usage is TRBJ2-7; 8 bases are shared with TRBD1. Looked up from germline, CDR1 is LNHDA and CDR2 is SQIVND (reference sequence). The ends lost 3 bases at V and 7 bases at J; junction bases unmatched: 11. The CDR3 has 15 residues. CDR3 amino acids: CASSMSWQGADEQYF. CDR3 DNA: TGTGCCAGTAGTATGAGTTGGCAGGGGGCGGATGAGCAGTACTTC.

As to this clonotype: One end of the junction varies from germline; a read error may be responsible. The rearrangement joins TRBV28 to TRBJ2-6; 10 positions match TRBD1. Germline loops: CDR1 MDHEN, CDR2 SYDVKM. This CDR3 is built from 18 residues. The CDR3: CASSQGQGIASRADVLTF. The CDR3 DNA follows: TGTGCCAGCAGTCAGGGACAGGGGATTGCCTCGAGGGCCGACGTCCTGACTTTC. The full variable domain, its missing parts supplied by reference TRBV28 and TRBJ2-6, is DVKVTQSSRYLVKRTGEKVFLECVQDMDHENMFWYRQDPGLGLRLIYFSYDVKMKEKGDIPEGYSVSREKKERFSLILESASTNQTSMYLCASSQGQGIASRADVLTFGAGSRLTVL.

Here the CDR3 reads CASSRDTGTANEQFF. The CDR3 bases are TGTGCCAGCAGCCGCGATACCGGGACGGCCAATGAGCAGTTCTTC. This chain links TRBV4-2 with TRBJ2-1, with D perhaps being TRBD1 or TRBD2 (5 bases each). CDR1 LGHNA and CDR2 YNFKEQ come from the germline V gene. V lost 4 bases and J 6 bases, leaving 16 bases between the germline ends. This CDR3 has 15 residues.